Shown below are 8 T cell receptor beta chains from a single sample sequenced in a study of memory CD4+ T cells and cytomegalovirus serostatus. The assay was immunoSEQ multiplex PCR, and TCRdb's table has in-frame clones only and misses some. Here the sample spans tens of thousands of clones, less than 80% being singletons. Single viable CD3+CD4+CD8-CD45RO+ cells were sorted as the memory CD4+ T cells. Sequencing used memory CD4+ T cells from blood. The receptors here all came from an adult in good health and CMV-seronegative.

This clone occurred once. The chain has TRBV28 and TRBJ1-3; D unclear. Germline CDR1 and CDR2: MDHEN and SYDVKM. The CDR3 totals 15 residues. V was shortened by 3 bases and J by 3 bases, with 12 bases between the two germline ends. Here the CDR3 reads CASSLTDSFGNTIYF. The CDR3 DNA reads TGTGCCAGCAGTTTGACGGACTCCTTTGGAAACACCATATATTTT.

V is TRBV27 and J is TRBJ1-2; D perhaps matches TRBD1 (6 bases). The ends were cut back, 1 base at V and 7 bases at J, with 10 bases in the middle. The CDR3 has 13 residues. Germline CDR1 and CDR2: MNHEY and SMNVEV (reference sequence). The CDR3 coding sequence is TGTGCCAGCAGTTTATTGGGGGCGCCTGGCTACACCTTC. Translating it yields CASSLLGAPGYTF.

The chain joins TRBV5-4 to TRBJ2-1, with TRBD2 identical over 9 bases. Germline V CDR1 and CDR2: SGHNT, YYREEE (reference sequence). The CDR3 covers 14 residues. V gave up 2 bases and J gave up 7 bases; unmatched junction bases: 4. CDR3 nucleotide sequence: TGTGCCAGCAGCTTTGCGGGGGGGCGGAATGAGCAGTTCTTC. Amino acid sequence: CASSFAGGRNEQFF.

The chain couples TRBV25-1 to TRBJ2-4, with 7 bases aligning to TRBD2. CDR1 MGHDK and CDR2 SYGVNS come from the germline V gene. The CDR3 consists of 17 residues. V gave up 3 bases and J gave up 0 bases; unmatched junction bases: 8. In DNA, the CDR3 is TGTGCCAGCAGTGAGGGCGGGGGTGTTCTAGCCAAAAACATTCAGTACTTC. Its translation is CASSEGGGVLAKNIQYF.

The rearrangement links TRBV15 to TRBJ1-4; D not resolved. Germline V lookup: CDR1 LNHNV, CDR2 YYDKDF (reference sequence). The CDR3 contains 18 residues. Trimming took 1 base from V and 0 from J, leaving 15 bases between them. CDR3 loop: CATSRAPLHLATNEKLFF. The CDR3 region has the DNA TGTGCCACCAGCAGAGCCCCTCTACACCTTGCAACTAATGAAAAACTGTTTTTT.

This chain joins TRBV5-1 and TRBJ1-5; D is undetermined. Trimming shortened V by 1 base and J by 6 bases, and 8 bases separated the two germline ends. There are 13 residues in the CDR3. Per the germline V gene, CDR1 is SGHRS and CDR2 is YFSETQ. The CDR3 bases are TGCGCCAGCAGCTTGCATTATGGTCAGCCCCAGCATTTT. It translates to CASSLHYGQPQHF. The full variable domain, its missing parts supplied by reference TRBV5-1 and TRBJ1-5, is KAGVTQTPRYLIKTRGQQVTLSCSPISGHRSVSWYQQTPGQGLQFLFEYFSETQRNKGNFPGRFSGRQFSNSRSEMNVSTLELGDSALYLCASSLHYGQPQHFGDGTRLSIL.

V and J are TRBV18 and TRBJ2-3, with D perhaps TRBD1 (6 bases). The length of the CDR3 is 15 residues. The ends were cut back, 5 bases at V and 1 base at J, with 13 bases in the middle. CDR1 and CDR2 (germline): KGHSH, LQKENI. The CDR3 DNA reads TGTGCCAGCTCATATCCGGACAGACGCACAGATACGCAGTATTTT. Amino acids: CASSYPDRRTDTQYF.

This chain joins TRBV27 and TRBJ2-1; D could derive from TRBD1 or TRBD2 (5 bases each). The CDR3 runs 13 residues. V lost 0 bases, J lost 13 bases, and 13 bases lay in between. Germline lookup yields CDR1 MNHEY and CDR2 SMNVEV (reference sequence). The CDR3 sequence: CASSLSGVTSQFF. The CDR3 bases are TGTGCCAGCAGTTTATCGGGGGTAACCTCACAGTTCTTC.